This record concerns one T cell receptor (beta chain) sequence. Frozen-stored PBMCs produced about 2 micrograms of genomic DNA for TCR beta libraries. Sequencing used immunoSEQ multiplex PCR; TCRdb keeps in-frame clones, though not all of them. This sample carries approximately 140,000 clones, 60% to 80% of them seen once, and the ten largest clones take about 27%. The data derive from a study of cytotoxic CD8 clonotypes in ibrutinib-treated CLL. Across the study: An average of around 250,000 productive templates and 94,082 productive rearrangements was obtained per sample.

Trimming took off 1 base at V and 6 bases at J, with 19 bases between the two ends. The CDR3 covers 16 residues. Germline V gene sequence: CDR1 SGHAT, CDR2 FQNNGV. This clonotype was sampled from a human donor with chronic lymphocytic leukemia. The input for sequencing was PBMCs, taken after 12 months of ibrutinib treatment. J is TRBJ2-7 and V is TRBV11-2; weak D call: TRBD1 (5 bases). The CDR3 here is CASSLVGQNVNGEQYF. The CDR3 coding sequence is TGTGCCAGCAGCTTAGTTGGACAAAATGTAAACGGCGAGCAGTACTTC.